Listed here is a single TCR beta chain. Time point specified: patch test 1, 2 weeks after DPC sensitization. Treatment denoted: therapeutic diphenylcyclopropenone sensitization with weekly scalp DPC. The CDR3 consists of 14 residues. Looked up from germline, CDR1 is SQVTM and CDR2 is ANQGSEA. Trimming removed 7 bases from V and 6 bases from J; junction bases left unmatched: 11. TCRdb re-analysed the RACE reads in MiXCR, keeping a single row per CDR3 protein. The sample lists fewer than 500,000 distinct CDR3 sequences; approximately 5.1% were seen once. This record comes from a study of human T cells and chemical hapten exposure.

The sample was whole blood, taken in connection with sensitization to the hapten diphenylcyclopropenone (DPC). This clonotype originated in a woman between 45 and 60 years old with alopecia areata. Some clones in this sample may be carry-over from other donors' samples. The V gene is TRBV29-1, the J gene TRBJ2-1, with 8 bases aligning to TRBD2. The DNA of the CDR3 is TGCAGCGCCAAGCCGGCGGGAGGTGCCAATGAGCAGTTCTTC. This codes for CSAKPAGGANEQFF.